These 20 T cell receptor beta chains were all obtained from the same sample, sequenced in a study of T-cell memory formation after mild COVID-19. In TCRdb, the 5' RACE reads were re-called with MiXCR into one record per CDR3 protein. The repertoire holds about 270,000 distinct CDR3 sequences, with 15% to 20% as singletons. Sample: PBMCs or a T cell subset sorted from them (not recorded which). The origin of the receptors is a man between 18 and 35 years old who had mild COVID-19 (a few samples of this study predate the infection). Cell type and time point are not known.

This clonotype was seen a handful of times. The J gene is TRBJ1-2, the V gene TRBV6-5, with D possibly being TRBD1 (5 bases). Germline V gene lookup returns CDR1 MNHEY and CDR2 SVGAGI. The CDR3 consists of 12 residues. V was shortened by 7 bases and J by 4 bases, with 10 bases between the two germline ends. The CDR3 sequence is CASTSGGYGYTF. The CDR3 region has the DNA TGTGCCAGCACCTCTGGGGGCTATGGCTACACCTTC.

This clonotype was picked up a small number of times. This rearrangement joins TRBV29-1 to TRBJ1-2, with a possible D match to TRBD1 (6 bases). Germline V lookup: CDR1 SQVTM, CDR2 ANQGSEA. This CDR3 is built from 11 residues. V gave up 6 bases and J gave up 4 bases, with 9 bases separating them. The CDR3 bases are TGCAGCGTCCGGACAGTCTATGGCTACACCTTC. Its protein product is CSVRTVYGYTF.

As concerns this clonotype: This CDR3 fails to terminate in the conserved phenylalanine or tryptophan, so it likely reflects a read error. The chain joins TRBV5-8 to TRBJ2-5, with 12 bases identical to TRBD2. Germline V CDR1 and CDR2: SGHTS, YDEGEE. J gave up 5 bases and V 4 bases, and 6 bases lay outside the gene matches. The CDR3 spans 15 residues. CDR3 protein: CASSNGLAGRETQYL. The CDR3 DNA follows: TGTGCCAGCAGCAACGGACTAGCGGGGCGGGAGACCCAGTACTTA.

This clonotype was seen many times. The chain recombines TRBV28 with TRBJ1-5; D ambiguous. The CDR3 is 17 amino acids. Germline V gene data show CDR1 as MDHEN and CDR2 as SYDVKM. Trimming took 1 base from V and 0 from J, leaving 13 bases between them. CDR3 sequence reads: CASSLFGQDLSNQPQHF. In DNA, the CDR3 is TGTGCCAGCAGTTTATTCGGCCAGGACCTTAGCAATCAGCCCCAGCATTTT.

This chain joins TRBV6-2 or TRBV6-3 and TRBJ2-7; no clear D gene. The CDR3 is 13 residues long. Trimming pared 2 bases from V and 3 bases from J, leaving 8 bases between. Germline loops: CDR1 MNHEY, CDR2 SVGEGT. CDR3 DNA sequence: TGTGCCAGCAGTTACGTCGGCAGCTACGAGCAGTACGTC. Its translation is CASSYVGSYEQYV.

The genes are TRBV7-9 and TRBJ2-1; 8 nucleotides agree with TRBD1. The CDR3 consists of 17 residues. From germline, CDR1 is SEHNR and CDR2 FQNEAQ (reference sequence). V was clipped by 5 bases and J by 2 bases; unmatched bases: 11. The chain's CDR3 is CASSLSTGAGAYNEQFF. The CDR3 DNA reads TGTGCCAGCAGCCTCTCGACAGGGGCGGGCGCCTACAATGAGCAGTTCTTC.

The chain combines TRBV20-1 with TRBJ2-7, with D perhaps TRBD1 (5 bases). Germline V gene lookup returns CDR1 DFQATT and CDR2 SNEGSKA (reference sequence). The CDR3 covers 13 residues. V was shortened by 0 bases and J by 6 bases, with 12 bases between the two germline ends. The CDR3 DNA follows: TGCAGTGCTAGAGACCCACAGGCTGGCGAGCAGTACTTC. It specifies CSARDPQAGEQYF.

The sample holds a few counts of this clonotype. The genes are TRBV7-9 and TRBJ2-7; the D call may be TRBD1 or TRBD2 (5 bases each). Trimming left V 5 bases short and J 7 bases short, with 15 bases between. CDR1 SEHNR and CDR2 FQNEAQ come from the germline V gene (reference sequence). CDR3 size: 13 residues. The CDR3 nucleotides are TGTGCCAGCAGCCAATGGGGACCAGGGGAGCAGTACTTC. It codes for CASSQWGPGEQYF.

The rearrangement uses TRBV7-8 and TRBJ1-5; D gene ambiguous. CDR3 length equals 14 residues. Trimming pared 1 base from V and 2 bases from J, leaving 6 bases between. The V gene's germline CDR1 is SGHVS and CDR2 FQNEAQ. CDR3 region: CASSLDMGNQPQHF. CDR3 nucleotide sequence: TGTGCCAGCAGCTTAGATATGGGCAATCAGCCCCAGCATTTT.

This clonotype was observed at least ten times. The chain has TRBV20-1 and TRBJ1-6; maybe TRBD1 (5 bases). V was cut by 0 bases and J by 6 bases, with 12 bases left in between. Germline V CDR1 and CDR2: DFQATT, SNEGSKA (reference sequence). This CDR3 contains 15 residues. The CDR3 loop is CSARDGGQINSPLHF. CDR3 nucleotides: TGCAGTGCTAGAGATGGCGGACAAATTAATTCACCCCTCCACTTT.

V is TRBV12-3 or TRBV12-4 and J is TRBJ1-1; D is unclear. The CDR3 runs to 15 residues. V lost 2 bases and J lost 3, with 13 bases in between. Here the CDR3 reads CASSLNERPYTEAFF. Here the CDR3 DNA reads TGTGCCAGCAGTTTAAATGAACGCCCTTACACTGAAGCTTTCTTT.

This clonotype was seen many times. The gene calls are TRBV20-1 and TRBJ1-2; 7 nucleotides agree with TRBD1. With 5 bases clipped from V and 4 bases from J, the junction kept 10 bases outside the gene matches. This CDR3 spans 14 amino acids. The V gene's germline CDR1 is DFQATT and CDR2 SNEGSKA (reference sequence). CDR3 region: CSASTGTVTYGYTF. Written as DNA, the CDR3 is TGCAGTGCTTCAACCGGGACAGTTACCTATGGCTACACCTTC.

This chain connects TRBV7-2 to TRBJ1-2; D is unresolved. Germline V gives CDR1 SGHTA, CDR2 FQGNSA. The CDR3 extends over 13 amino acids. V dropped 8 bases and J dropped 4 bases, with 14 bases sitting between them. The CDR3 DNA reads as TGTGCCAGCGGCCAGAGTTCCCGCTATGGCTACACCTTC. This gives the protein CASGQSSRYGYTF.

V and J are TRBV12-3 or TRBV12-4 and TRBJ1-1; the D gene is possibly TRBD1 (5 bases). V shed 1 base and J shed 11 bases, with 11 bases lying between them. This CDR3 contains 12 residues. The CDR3 DNA sequence: TGTGCCAGCAGTTTAGAGAGGGGCGACGCTTTCTTT. Protein: CASSLERGDAFF.

There are many counts of this clonotype. J is TRBJ2-3 and V is TRBV19; weak D call: TRBD2 (6 bases). CDR3 length: 14 amino acids. Per germline, CDR1 LNHDA and CDR2 SQIVND (reference sequence). V lost 6 bases and J lost 2, with 12 bases in between. The DNA of the CDR3 is TGTGCCAGTAGAAGGCGGGGATACACAGATACGCAGTATTTT. It specifies CASRRRGYTDTQYF.

The J gene is TRBJ2-3, the V gene TRBV5-4, with TRBD1 matching over 7 bases. The CDR3 runs 12 residues. V was clipped by 5 bases and J by 13 bases; unmatched bases: 10. Looked up from germline, CDR1 is SGHNT and CDR2 is YYREEE (reference sequence). The CDR3 nucleotides read TGTGCCAGCAGGAGGGACAGCCGTCCGGAGTATTTT. This translates into CASRRDSRPEYF.

This clonotype was detected only a few times. The chain combines TRBV12-3 or TRBV12-4 with TRBJ2-5, with D perhaps given as TRBD1 or TRBD2 (6 bases each). The ends were cut back, 7 bases at V and 4 bases at J, with 16 bases in the middle. This CDR3 comprises 14 residues. The CDR3, as DNA: TGTGCCAGCACGAAAGGGGGGACCCGAGAGACCCAGTACTTC. This gives the protein CASTKGGTRETQYF.

This clonotype has only a few counts. The V and J genes are TRBV4-1 and TRBJ2-5, with a weak D call TRBD1 (5 bases). The CDR3 runs to 16 residues. The V and J ends lost 1 base and 5 bases respectively, with 17 bases between them. Germline V gene data show CDR1 as MGHRA and CDR2 as YSYEKL. The CDR3 protein is CASSQVALTVSETQYF. In DNA, the CDR3 is TGCGCCAGCAGCCAAGTGGCCCTGACAGTGTCCGAGACCCAGTACTTC.

This clonotype has more than one count but fewer than ten. The chain joins TRBV5-1 to TRBJ2-3; TRBD2 is a possible D gene (5 bases). The length of the CDR3 is 16 residues. Germline V gives CDR1 SGHRS, CDR2 YFSETQ. Trimming left V 4 bases short and J 1 base short, with 16 bases between. CDR3 in amino acids: CASSPGVGRGTDTQYF. The CDR3 bases are TGCGCCAGCAGCCCCGGGGTAGGCAGAGGCACAGATACGCAGTATTTT.

This clonotype was counted a few times. V is TRBV7-2 and J is TRBJ2-7, with a tentative D call TRBD2 (5 bases). The CDR3 length is 15 residues. The V gene lost 0 bases and the J gene lost 0 bases, with 9 bases spanning the gap. The germline gives CDR1 SGHTA, CDR2 FQGNSA. The CDR3: CASSLASGSSYEQYV. The CDR3 DNA reads TGTGCCAGCAGCTTAGCCAGCGGAAGCTCCTACGAGCAGTACGTC.